Below, 22 T cell receptor beta chains from the same sample are listed, as sequenced in a study of siplizumab effects on memory and regulatory T cells. Some clones are missing from TCRdb's copy, which holds only in-frame ones; the method was immunoSEQ multiplex PCR. The sample has about 56,000 clones, around 97% seen once; the top ten hold 1.1%. The sample consisted of naive CD8+ T cells sorted from blood. Source of these receptors: a human donor in good health.

The rearrangement joins TRBV6-6 to TRBJ2-1; weak D call: TRBD1 (5 bases). Germline values: CDR1 MNHNY, CDR2 SVGAGI (reference sequence). CDR3 length: 13 residues. V was clipped by 2 bases and J by 10 bases, with 12 bases between them. In DNA form, the CDR3 reads TGTGCCAGCAGTTACGGGCCAGGGAAAGAGCAGTTCTTC. Amino acid sequence: CASSYGPGKEQFF.

The chain recombines TRBV6-5 with TRBJ2-7; 8 bases are shared with TRBD2. Germline CDR1 reads MNHEY; CDR2 reads SVGAGI. There are 16 residues in the CDR3. With V trimmed by 2 bases and J by 4 bases, 10 bases remained unmatched. Here the CDR3 DNA reads TGTGCCAGCAGTTACACTGCGGGAGCGGGGGCATACGAGCAGTACTTC. As protein: CASSYTAGAGAYEQYF.

In its sample, this clone was seen once. The CDR3 is CASSGTGGTDTQYF. In nucleotides, the CDR3 is TGTGCCAGCAGCGGGACAGGGGGCACAGATACGCAGTATTTT. The J gene is TRBJ2-3, the V gene TRBV9; 9 nucleotides match TRBD1. The CDR3 is made up of 14 amino acids. With 3 bases clipped from V and 1 base from J, the junction kept 0 bases outside the gene matches. In germline, CDR1 is SGDLS, CDR2 YYNGEE.

Concerning this clone itself: Different DNA sequences within this sample yield the same CDR3. This sequence joins TRBV5-1 and TRBJ2-5; a weak D match, TRBD2 (5 bases). This CDR3 is 14 amino acids long. Trimming took off 0 bases at V and 1 base at J, with 7 bases between the two ends. Germline assignment: CDR1 SGHRS and CDR2 YFSETQ. Written as DNA, the CDR3 is TGCGCCAGCAGCTTGGAAGGGAGCCAAGAGACCCAGTACTTC. As protein: CASSLEGSQETQYF.

The chain combines TRBV7-7 with TRBJ2-7; 10 bases align to TRBD1. This CDR3 is built from 13 residues. Germline V gene sequence: CDR1 SSHAT, CDR2 FNYEAQ (reference sequence). CDR3 in amino acids: CASAPGQGYEQYF. The CDR3 nucleotides read TGTGCTAGCGCACCGGGACAGGGGTACGAGCAGTACTTC.

The chain links TRBV7-8 to TRBJ1-2, with TRBD1 identical over 7 bases. The CDR3 is 13 residues long. V shed 5 bases and J 6 bases; nucleotides not matched to a gene: 6. CDR1 is SGHVS, CDR2 FQNEAQ, per germline. As DNA, the CDR3 is TGTGCCAGCAGCGTCCGGACAGGTGATGGCTACACCTTC. Protein: CASSVRTGDGYTF. The variable domain in full, with the rest retrieved from reference TRBV7-8 and TRBJ1-2, is GAGVSQSPRYKVAKRGQDVALRCDPISGHVSLFWYQQALGQGPEFLTYFQNEAQLDKSGLPSDRFFAERPEGSVSTLKIQRTQQEDSAVYLCASSVRTGDGYTFGSGTRLTVV.

The chain combines TRBV7-6 with TRBJ2-7; TRBD1 is a possible D gene (5 bases). Germline V lookup: CDR1 SGHVS, CDR2 FNYEAQ. The V end lost 8 bases, the J end lost 4 bases, and 9 bases lay between the germline ends. This CDR3 is 11 amino acids long. The CDR3 sequence is CASGDRYEQYF. CDR3 nucleotide sequence: TGTGCCAGCGGAGACAGATACGAGCAGTACTTC.

The chain combines TRBV9 with TRBJ2-1, with 10 nucleotides matching TRBD2. The CDR3 has 15 amino acids. Germline-derived CDR1 and CDR2 are SGDLS and YYNGEE. Trimming removed 0 bases from V and 10 bases from J; junction bases left unmatched: 7. CDR3 residues: CASSVGLAGLGEQFF. The DNA of the CDR3 is TGTGCCAGCAGCGTAGGACTAGCGGGTCTCGGGGAGCAGTTCTTC.

The chain couples TRBV7-3 to TRBJ1-1; weak D call: TRBD1 (5 bases). Per germline, CDR1 SGHTA and CDR2 FQGTGA. The length of the CDR3 is 13 residues. The V gene lost 5 bases and the J gene lost 4 bases, with 11 bases spanning the gap. CDR3 region: CASSPARGTEAFF. The CDR3 nucleotides read TGTGCCAGCAGCCCTGCGAGGGGCACTGAAGCTTTCTTT.

V is TRBV5-5 and J is TRBJ2-1; possibly TRBD2 for D (6 bases). The CDR3 has 15 residues. Per the germline V gene, CDR1 is SGHKS and CDR2 is YYEKEE (reference sequence). Trimming stripped 4 bases from V and 5 bases from J, with 16 bases between. The CDR3 bases are TGTGCCAGCAGCCAGGAAGGGGACTCTAACAATGAGCAGTTCTTC. Amino acids: CASSQEGDSNNEQFF.

The V call is TRBV13, the J call TRBJ2-3; perhaps D is TRBD1 or TRBD2 (6 bases each). Per the germline V gene, CDR1 is PRHDT and CDR2 is FYEKMQ (reference sequence). The V end was cut by 3 bases, the J end by 1 base, with 11 bases between. The CDR3 extends over 15 amino acids. The CDR3 region has the DNA TGTGCCAGCAGCTTGGGGGGCAGGGGCACAGATACGCAGTATTTT. Protein: CASSLGGRGTDTQYF.

The chain recombines TRBV9 with TRBJ1-3; no definite D call. This CDR3 is built from 14 residues. The V end was cut by 2 bases, the J end by 0 bases, with 6 bases between. Germline CDR1 and CDR2: SGDLS and YYNGEE. The CDR3 DNA follows: TGTGCCAGCAGCGTCGAGGACTCTGGAAACACCATATATTTT. This codes for CASSVEDSGNTIYF.

In nucleotides, the CDR3 is TGTGCCAGCAGCGGCGAGAAGGACTTTAGCACAGATACGCAGTATTTT. This gives the protein CASSGEKDFSTDTQYF. The chain links TRBV9 to TRBJ2-3; TRBD2 is a possible D gene (5 bases). Germline lookup yields CDR1 SGDLS and CDR2 YYNGEE. V was pared by 3 bases and J by 0 bases, with 14 bases between. This CDR3 is 16 amino acids long.

The chain carries TRBV19 and TRBJ1-1; 12 positions agree with TRBD1. There are 14 residues in the CDR3. The junction had 4 bases not matched to a gene; V was cut back by 5 bases and J by 6 bases. Germline CDR1 LNHDA, CDR2 SQIVND (reference sequence). CDR3 sequence: CASSPGTGGSEAFF. DNA for the CDR3: TGTGCCAGTAGTCCCGGGACAGGGGGCTCTGAAGCTTTCTTT. Based on the CDR3 plus reference TRBV19 and TRBJ1-1, the full variable domain is DGGITQSPKYLFRKEGQNVTLSCEQNLNHDAMYWYRQDPGQGLRLIYYSQIVNDFQKGDIAEGYSVSREKKESFPLTVTSAQKNPTAFYLCASSPGTGGSEAFFGQGTRLTVV.

The chain links TRBV11-2 to TRBJ1-5; 9 bases are shared with TRBD1. With 5 bases clipped from V and 2 bases from J, the junction kept 7 bases outside the gene matches. Germline V gene data show CDR1 as SGHAT and CDR2 as FQNNGV. This CDR3 spans 16 amino acids. CDR3 nucleotide sequence: TGTGCCAGCAGCGCCTACCGGACAGGGGGCAATCAGCCCCAGCATTTT. It specifies CASSAYRTGGNQPQHF.

The V call is TRBV9, the J call TRBJ1-3; a possible D gene is TRBD1 (6 bases). CDR3 length: 15 residues. Germline-derived CDR1 and CDR2 are SGDLS and YYNGEE. V was trimmed by 3 bases and J by 0 bases, leaving 10 bases between them. CDR3 nucleotide sequence: TGTGCCAGCAGCGAGGGGGTAGACTCTGGAAACACCATATATTTT. Encoded protein: CASSEGVDSGNTIYF. The full variable domain, completed using reference TRBV9 and TRBJ1-3, is DSGVTQTPKHLITATGQRVTLRCSPRSGDLSVYWYQQSLDQGLQFLIQYYNGEERAKGNILERFSAQQFPDLHSELNLSSLELGDSALYFCASSEGVDSGNTIYFGEGSWLTVV.

The V and J genes are TRBV5-8 and TRBJ2-2; D assignment may be TRBD1 or TRBD2 (5 bases each). V lost 4 bases and J 6 bases, leaving 13 bases between the germline ends. This CDR3 is built from 14 residues. CDR1 is SGHTS and CDR2 is YDEGEE in the germline V gene. The CDR3 bases are TGTGCCAGCAGCGTTAAAATGGGGGCCGGGGAGCTGTTTTTT. Translation gives CASSVKMGAGELFF.

This chain links TRBV18 with TRBJ2-3; 8 nucleotides align to TRBD2. The germline V gene encodes CDR1 KGHSH and CDR2 LQKENI. CDR3 size: 15 residues. The V and J ends lost 1 base and 2 bases, in that order; junction bases with no gene match: 2. The CDR3 protein is CASSPRAGVTDTQYF. The CDR3 DNA follows: TGTGCCAGCTCACCACGAGCGGGAGTCACAGATACGCAGTATTTT. Variable domain in full (rest from reference TRBV18 and TRBJ2-3): NAGVMQNPRHLVRRRGQEARLRCSPMKGHSHVYWYRQLPEEGLKFMVYLQKENIIDESGMPKERFSAEFPKEGPSILRIQQVVRGDSAAYFCASSPRAGVTDTQYFGPGTRLTVL.

V is TRBV5-1 and J is TRBJ1-2; no definite D call. CDR1 is SGHRS and CDR2 is YFSETQ in the germline V gene. V dropped 4 bases and J dropped 2 bases, with 9 bases sitting between them. CDR3 size: 13 residues. The CDR3 coding sequence is TGCGCCAGCAGCGAGACCGAAAACTATGGCTACACCTTC. Its protein is CASSETENYGYTF.

The CDR3 bases are TGTGCCAGCAGCCAAGGGAGAGGGCGGGGTATGGTATGGAATGAGCAGTTCTTC. Its translation is CASSQGRGRGMVWNEQFF. This chain uses TRBV4-2 with TRBJ2-1; TRBD2 might be the D (6 bases). CDR1 is LGHNA, CDR2 YNFKEQ, per germline. The CDR3 runs 18 residues. The V end was cut by 1 base, the J end by 7 bases, with 23 bases between.

This clone was detected only once. The CDR3 loop is CASRRATGELFF. In nucleotides, the CDR3 is TGTGCCAGCAGGAGAGCGACCGGGGAGCTGTTTTTT. The gene calls are TRBV5-6 and TRBJ2-2; D gene ambiguous. The CDR3 loop spans 12 amino acids. V lost 5 bases to trimming and J lost 5 bases, with 7 bases between them. Germline lookup yields CDR1 SGHDT and CDR2 YYEEEE.

The chain links TRBV5-6 to TRBJ1-2; D is undetermined. CDR1 is SGHDT and CDR2 is YYEEEE in the germline V gene. The CDR3 runs 14 residues. V lost 1 base and J lost 4, with 11 bases in between. The CDR3 sequence is CASSLTASGYGYTF. CDR3 sequence (DNA): TGTGCCAGCAGCTTGACAGCCTCCGGCTATGGCTACACCTTC.